One and the same sample provided the 20 T cell receptor beta chains below, sequenced in a study of T cells in Graves' hyperthyroidism and ophthalmopathy. TCR beta CDR3 regions were amplified from RNA. The TCR CDR3 first-round RT-PCR relied on the HTBI primer set. TCRdb reanalysed the multiplex PCR reads using MiXCR and keeps one entry per CDR3 protein. The repertoire holds about half a million distinct CDR3 sequences, with around 24% as singletons. Input material: blood. The receptors derive from a young woman with Graves' ophthalmopathy.

The V gene is TRBV5-1, the J gene TRBJ1-1; D perhaps matches TRBD1 (5 bases). Trimming pared 5 bases from V and 0 bases from J, leaving 14 bases between. CDR3 size: 15 residues. Per germline, CDR1 SGHRS and CDR2 YFSETQ. As DNA, the CDR3 is TGCGCCAGCAGATCTCTGCAGGGCTTGAACACTGAAGCTTTCTTT. This gives the protein CASRSLQGLNTEAFF.

The gene calls are TRBV20-1 and TRBJ1-5; maybe TRBD1 (6 bases). From germline, CDR1 is DFQATT and CDR2 SNEGSKA (reference sequence). Trimming pared 6 bases from V and 4 bases from J, leaving 16 bases between. This CDR3 has 14 amino acids. CDR3 in amino acids: CSALLDRQNQPQHF. CDR3 nucleotide sequence: TGCAGTGCCCTCCTCGACAGGCAAAATCAGCCCCAGCATTTT.

This clonotype was seen repeatedly, ten times or more. The genes are TRBV5-1 and TRBJ2-7; 9 nucleotides align to TRBD1. V lost 3 bases and J lost 4; bases outside the gene matches: 5. The CDR3 spans 14 residues. Germline V gives CDR1 SGHRS, CDR2 YFSETQ. This CDR3 is CASSSGDRVYEQYF. CDR3 sequence (DNA): TGCGCCAGCAGCTCCGGGGACAGGGTATACGAGCAGTACTTC.

This clonotype was seen at least ten times. This rearrangement joins TRBV11-1 to TRBJ2-7, with a tentative D call TRBD1 (6 bases). The length of the CDR3 is 16 residues. The ends were cut back, 7 bases at V and 5 bases at J, with 24 bases in the middle. The germline CDR1 and CDR2 sequences are SGHAT and FQDESV (reference sequence). The CDR3 here is CASNDRGGIGRHEQYF. DNA of the CDR3: TGTGCCAGCAACGATAGAGGGGGTATTGGTCGGCACGAGCAGTACTTC.

This clonotype occurred many times. The rearrangement links TRBV6-1 to TRBJ2-7; D is uncertain. The V and J ends lost 1 base and 5 bases respectively, with 9 bases between them. Germline CDR1 MNHNS, CDR2 SASEGT. The CDR3 consists of 13 residues. CDR3 loop: CASSEGPGHEQYF. CDR3 sequence (DNA): TGTGCCAGCAGTGAAGGACCAGGCCACGAGCAGTACTTC.

Only a few counts were recorded for this clonotype. The chain couples TRBV6-5 to TRBJ1-2; perhaps TRBD1 as D (5 bases). CDR1 is MNHEY, CDR2 SVGAGI, per germline. V was trimmed by 2 bases and J by 5 bases, leaving 9 bases between them. The CDR3 loop spans 13 amino acids. The CDR3 region is CASSYTGRYGYTF. DNA for the CDR3: TGTGCCAGCAGTTACACGGGGCGGTATGGCTACACCTTC.

The chain links TRBV28 to TRBJ2-7; 12 bases are shared with TRBD1. Germline CDR1 reads MDHEN; CDR2 reads SYDVKM. CDR3 length: 14 residues. J was trimmed by 5 bases and V by 6 bases; bases with no gene match: 5. The CDR3 nucleotides are TGTGCCAGCAGACCGGGACAGGGGGCGAACGAGCAGTACTTC. Its protein product is CASRPGQGANEQYF.

This clonotype appeared many times. The germline gene is not matched at one end of the junction; a read error may be the cause. V is TRBV7-2 and J is TRBJ1-2; no clear D. From germline, CDR1 is SGHTA and CDR2 FQGNSA. The CDR3 is 11 amino acids. For the CDR3, the DNA is TGTGCCAGCCGTCAGGACTATAGCTACACCTTC. Protein: CASRQDYSYTF.

This clonotype has at least ten counts. This rearrangement joins TRBV20-1 to TRBJ2-7; D remains unclear. Trimming pared 1 base from V and 3 bases from J, leaving 16 bases between. The CDR3 is 15 amino acids. The V gene's germline CDR1 is DFQATT and CDR2 SNEGSKA (reference sequence). Here the CDR3 DNA reads TGCAGTGCTAGAGGTTTCTTGGGGTCCCACTACGAGCAGTACTTC. This sequence encodes CSARGFLGSHYEQYF.

The gene calls are TRBV29-1 and TRBJ2-5, with D unresolved. The germline V gene has CDR1 SQVTM and CDR2 ANQGSEA. The CDR3 spans 12 residues. Between the trimmed V and J ends, which lost 3 bases and 2 bases, there was a span of 7 bases. For the CDR3, the DNA is TGCAGCGTTGAGCGCGGACAAGAGACCCAGTACTTC. Its translation is CSVERGQETQYF.

The sample holds many counts of this clonotype. The chain couples TRBV27 to TRBJ1-1; the D is unclear. This CDR3 has 14 amino acids. V lost 2 bases and J 4 bases, leaving 11 bases between the germline ends. CDR1 is MNHEY, CDR2 SMNVEV, per germline (reference sequence). In DNA, the CDR3 is TGTGCCAGCAGTTTAACTCTGGAGGGCACTGAAGCTTTCTTT. As protein: CASSLTLEGTEAFF.

This clonotype was found many times. This chain uses TRBV12-3 or TRBV12-4 with TRBJ1-5, with a tentative D call TRBD1 (6 bases). Trimming stripped 6 bases from V and 3 bases from J, with 15 bases between. CDR3 length equals 15 residues. The CDR3 loop reads CASSRGGGPNQPQHF. In DNA, the CDR3 is TGTGCCAGCAGCCGAGGGGGGGGACCCAATCAGCCCCAGCATTTT.

The chain joins TRBV29-1 to TRBJ2-2; D might be TRBD1 (5 bases). Germline values: CDR1 SQVTM, CDR2 ANQGSEA. The CDR3 loop spans 12 amino acids. V was shortened by 6 bases and J by 5 bases, with 10 bases between the two germline ends. As DNA, the CDR3 is TGCAGCGTGGGAAAGGGGACCGGGGAGCTGTTTTTT. Translated, it gives CSVGKGTGELFF.

The table lists this clonotype with many counts. The V and J genes are TRBV29-1 and TRBJ1-2; 10 nucleotides align to TRBD1. Germline assignment: CDR1 SQVTM and CDR2 ANQGSEA. CDR3 length: 13 residues. With 4 bases clipped from V and 6 bases from J, the junction kept 5 bases outside the gene matches. This CDR3 is CSVAGTGDDGYTF. For the CDR3, the DNA is TGCAGCGTTGCCGGGACAGGGGATGATGGCTACACCTTC. The full variable domain, rest sourced from reference TRBV29-1 and TRBJ1-2, is SAVISQKPSRDICQRGTSLTIQCQVDSQVTMMFWYRQQPGQSLTLIATANQGSEATYESGFVIDKFPISRPNLTFSTLTVSNMSPEDSSIYLCSVAGTGDDGYTFGSGTRLTVV.

This clonotype was recorded at least ten times. This chain links TRBV11-2 with TRBJ2-5; 9 nucleotides agree with TRBD1. The CDR3 runs to 14 residues. The J segment lost 5 bases and the V segment lost 6 bases, leaving 7 bases of the junction unmatched. The germline CDR1 and CDR2 sequences are SGHAT and FQNNGV. In nucleotides, the CDR3 is TGTGCCAGCAGGACTTTCGACAGGGGGGAGACCCAGTACTTC. This encodes CASRTFDRGETQYF.

The table lists this clonotype with many counts. The chain recombines TRBV20-1 with TRBJ2-7; D ambiguous. The CDR3 contains 11 residues. Trimming took 6 bases from V and 5 from J, leaving 11 bases between them. CDR1 is DFQATT and CDR2 is SNEGSKA in the germline V gene (reference sequence). CDR3: CSAGHVNEQYF. The CDR3 bases are TGCAGTGCCGGTCATGTGAACGAGCAGTACTTC.

This clonotype was seen at least ten times. V gene TRBV6-2 or TRBV6-3 combines with J gene TRBJ2-7; D gene uncertain. The CDR3 has 15 amino acids. Trimming took 7 bases from V and 3 from J, leaving 19 bases between them. Germline values: CDR1 MNHEY, CDR2 SVGEGT. The chain's CDR3 is CASTKSHYANYEQYF. In nucleotides, the CDR3 is TGTGCCAGCACAAAGTCCCATTATGCGAACTACGAGCAGTACTTC.

The rearrangement uses TRBV12-3 or TRBV12-4 and TRBJ1-2; TRBD1 is a possible D gene (5 bases). The length of the CDR3 is 14 residues. Trimming cost V 7 bases and J 4 bases, with 16 bases left between them. The CDR3 is CASTSGTDRYGYTF. The CDR3 DNA reads as TGTGCCAGCACCAGCGGGACCGATCGCTATGGCTACACCTTC.

This clonotype was seen repeatedly, ten times or more. This chain joins TRBV12-3 or TRBV12-4 and TRBJ2-7; 7 positions agree with TRBD2. The CDR3 covers 17 residues. V lost 5 bases and J lost 2; bases outside the gene matches: 15. As DNA, the CDR3 is TGTGCCAGCAGTCCGGGGGGAGGGCTAGCGACCGCCTACGAGCAGTACTTC. Encoded protein: CASSPGGGLATAYEQYF.

This clonotype occurred many times. This chain connects TRBV2 to TRBJ2-5; TRBD2 is a possible D gene (5 bases). CDR3 length: 14 residues. Germline CDR1 is SNHLY and CDR2 is FYNNEI. The V end lost 7 bases, the J end lost 6 bases, and 18 bases lay between the germline ends. The chain's CDR3 is CASIESSIHQTQYF. DNA for the CDR3: TGTGCCAGCATAGAGTCTAGCATTCATCAGACCCAGTACTTC.